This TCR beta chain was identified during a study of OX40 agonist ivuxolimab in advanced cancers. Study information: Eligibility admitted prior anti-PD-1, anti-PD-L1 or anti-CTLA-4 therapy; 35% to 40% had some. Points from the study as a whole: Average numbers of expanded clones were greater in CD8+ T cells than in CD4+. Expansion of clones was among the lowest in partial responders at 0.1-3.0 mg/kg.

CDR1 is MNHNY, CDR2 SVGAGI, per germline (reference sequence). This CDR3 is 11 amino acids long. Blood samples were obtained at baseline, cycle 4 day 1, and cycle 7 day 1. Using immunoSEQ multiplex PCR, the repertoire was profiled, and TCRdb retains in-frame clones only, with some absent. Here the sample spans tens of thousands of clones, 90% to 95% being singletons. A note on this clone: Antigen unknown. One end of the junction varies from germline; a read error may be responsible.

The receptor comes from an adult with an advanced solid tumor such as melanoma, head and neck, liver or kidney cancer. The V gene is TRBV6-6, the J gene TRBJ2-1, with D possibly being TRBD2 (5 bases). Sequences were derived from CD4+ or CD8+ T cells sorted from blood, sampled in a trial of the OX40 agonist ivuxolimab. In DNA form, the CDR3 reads TGTGCCAGCAGTTTGGGCGGACTTGAGGTCTTC. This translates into CASSLGGLEVF.